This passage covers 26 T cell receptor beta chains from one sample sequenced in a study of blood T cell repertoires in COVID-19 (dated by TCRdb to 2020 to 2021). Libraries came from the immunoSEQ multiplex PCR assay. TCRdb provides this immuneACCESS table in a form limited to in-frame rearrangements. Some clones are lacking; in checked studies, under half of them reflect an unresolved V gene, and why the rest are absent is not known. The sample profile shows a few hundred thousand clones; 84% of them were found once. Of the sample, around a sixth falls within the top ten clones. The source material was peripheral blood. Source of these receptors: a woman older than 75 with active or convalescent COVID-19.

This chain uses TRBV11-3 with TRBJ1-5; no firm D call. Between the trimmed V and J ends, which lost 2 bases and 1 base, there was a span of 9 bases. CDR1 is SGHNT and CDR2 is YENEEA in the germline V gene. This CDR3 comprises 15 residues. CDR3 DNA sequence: TGTGCCAGCAGCTTATCGGGGTTAAGCAATCAGCCCCAGCATTTT. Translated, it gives CASSLSGLSNQPQHF.

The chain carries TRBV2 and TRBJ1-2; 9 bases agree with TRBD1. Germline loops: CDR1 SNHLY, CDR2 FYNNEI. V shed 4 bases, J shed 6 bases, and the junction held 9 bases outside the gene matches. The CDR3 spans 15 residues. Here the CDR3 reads CASSGGRTGVHGYTF. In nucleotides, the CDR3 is TGTGCCAGCAGTGGGGGTCGGACAGGGGTTCATGGCTACACCTTC.

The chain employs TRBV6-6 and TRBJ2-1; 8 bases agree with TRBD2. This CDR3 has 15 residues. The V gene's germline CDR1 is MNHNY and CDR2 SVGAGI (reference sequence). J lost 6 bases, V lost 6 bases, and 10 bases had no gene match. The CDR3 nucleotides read TGTGCCAGCAGCTTCAGCGGGGGCACTGGCAATGAGCAGTTCTTC. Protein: CASSFSGGTGNEQFF.

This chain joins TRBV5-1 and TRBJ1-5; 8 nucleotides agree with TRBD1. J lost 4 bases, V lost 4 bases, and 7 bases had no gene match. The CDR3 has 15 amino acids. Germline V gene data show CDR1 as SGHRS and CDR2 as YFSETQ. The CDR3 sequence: CASSAMTGDNQPQHF. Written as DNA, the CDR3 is TGCGCCAGCAGCGCCATGACAGGGGATAATCAGCCCCAGCATTTT. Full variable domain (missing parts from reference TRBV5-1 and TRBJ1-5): KAGVTQTPRYLIKTRGQQVTLSCSPISGHRSVSWYQQTPGQGLQFLFEYFSETQRNKGNFPGRFSGRQFSNSRSEMNVSTLELGDSALYLCASSAMTGDNQPQHFGDGTRLSIL.

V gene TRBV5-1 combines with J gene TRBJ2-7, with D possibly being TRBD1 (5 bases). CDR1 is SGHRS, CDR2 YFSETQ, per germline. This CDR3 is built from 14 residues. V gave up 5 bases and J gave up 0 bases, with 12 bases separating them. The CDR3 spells CASSNTGLSYEQYF. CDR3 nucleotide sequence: TGCGCCAGCAGTAATACAGGTCTCTCCTACGAGCAGTACTTC.

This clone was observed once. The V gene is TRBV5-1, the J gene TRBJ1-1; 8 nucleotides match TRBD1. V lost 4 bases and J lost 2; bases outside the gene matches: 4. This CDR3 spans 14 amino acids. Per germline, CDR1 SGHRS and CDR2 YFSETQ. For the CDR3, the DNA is TGCGCCAGCAGCCCGACAGGGGCTAACACTGAAGCTTTCTTT. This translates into CASSPTGANTEAFF.

The DNA of the CDR3 is TGTGCCACCAGCAGAGATGGGGAGGGGCGAGAGACCCAGTACTTC. Translation: CATSRDGEGRETQYF. V gene TRBV15 combines with J gene TRBJ2-5; TRBD2 matches 7 bases. The CDR3 totals 15 residues. CDR1 is LNHNV, CDR2 YYDKDF, per germline (reference sequence). V gave up 0 bases and J gave up 4 bases; unmatched junction bases: 5.

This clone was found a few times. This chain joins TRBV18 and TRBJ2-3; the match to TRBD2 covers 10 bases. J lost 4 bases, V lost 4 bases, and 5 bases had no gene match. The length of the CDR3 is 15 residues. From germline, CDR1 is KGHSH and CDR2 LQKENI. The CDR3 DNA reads TGTGCCAGCTCACTGCTAGCGGGAGCGCCAGATACGCAGTATTTT. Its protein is CASSLLAGAPDTQYF.

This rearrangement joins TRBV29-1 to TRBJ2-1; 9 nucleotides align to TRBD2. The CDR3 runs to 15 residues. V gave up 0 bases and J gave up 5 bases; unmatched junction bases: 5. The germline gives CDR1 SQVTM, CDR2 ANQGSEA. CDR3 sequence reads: CSVEDRLAGHNEQFF. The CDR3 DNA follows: TGCAGCGTTGAAGATCGTCTAGCGGGACACAATGAGCAGTTCTTC.

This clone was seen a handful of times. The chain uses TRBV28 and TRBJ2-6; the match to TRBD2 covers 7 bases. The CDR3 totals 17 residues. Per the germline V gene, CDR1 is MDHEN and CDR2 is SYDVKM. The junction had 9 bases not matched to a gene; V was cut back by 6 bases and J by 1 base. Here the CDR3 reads CASRIREDTSGANVLTF. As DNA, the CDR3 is TGTGCCAGCAGAATCCGGGAGGATACTTCTGGGGCCAACGTCCTGACTTTC.

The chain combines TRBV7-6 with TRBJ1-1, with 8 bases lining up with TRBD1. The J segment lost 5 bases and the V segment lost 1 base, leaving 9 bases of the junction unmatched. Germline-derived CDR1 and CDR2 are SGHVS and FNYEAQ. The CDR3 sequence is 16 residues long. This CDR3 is CASSLDSGQGRTEAFF. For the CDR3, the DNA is TGTGCCAGCAGCTTAGATAGCGGACAGGGAAGGACTGAAGCTTTCTTT.

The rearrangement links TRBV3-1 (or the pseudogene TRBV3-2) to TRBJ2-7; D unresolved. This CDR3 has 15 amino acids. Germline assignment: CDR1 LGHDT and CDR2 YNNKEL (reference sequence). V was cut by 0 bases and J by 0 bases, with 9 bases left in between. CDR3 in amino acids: CASSQEAGFSYEQYF. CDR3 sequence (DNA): TGTGCCAGCAGCCAAGAGGCAGGCTTCTCCTACGAGCAGTACTTC.

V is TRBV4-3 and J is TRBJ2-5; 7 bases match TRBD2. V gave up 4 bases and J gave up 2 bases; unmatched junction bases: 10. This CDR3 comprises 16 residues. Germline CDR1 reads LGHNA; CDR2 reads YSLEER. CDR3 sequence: CASSLTRDYLQETQYF. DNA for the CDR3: TGCGCCAGCAGCCTGACCCGGGACTACCTACAAGAGACCCAGTACTTC.

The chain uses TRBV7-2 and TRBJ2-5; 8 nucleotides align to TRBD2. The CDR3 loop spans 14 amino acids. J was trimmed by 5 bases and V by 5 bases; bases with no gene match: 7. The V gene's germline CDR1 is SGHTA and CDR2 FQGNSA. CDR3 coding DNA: TGTGCCAGCAGCCGGTGGTCGGGGGGGGAGACCCAGTACTTC. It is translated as CASSRWSGGETQYF.

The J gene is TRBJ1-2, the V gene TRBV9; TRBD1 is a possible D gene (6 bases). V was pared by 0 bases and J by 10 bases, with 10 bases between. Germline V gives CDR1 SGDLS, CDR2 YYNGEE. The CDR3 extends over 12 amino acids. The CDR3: CASSVEMGAYTF. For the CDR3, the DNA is TGTGCCAGCAGCGTAGAGATGGGGGCCTACACCTTC.

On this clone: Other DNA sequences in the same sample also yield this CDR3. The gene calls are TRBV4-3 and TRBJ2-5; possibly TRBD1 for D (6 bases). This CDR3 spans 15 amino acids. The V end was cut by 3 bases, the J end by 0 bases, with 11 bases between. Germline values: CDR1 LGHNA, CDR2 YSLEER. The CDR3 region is CASSQGQGYQETQYF. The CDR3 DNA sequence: TGCGCCAGCAGCCAGGGGCAGGGGTACCAAGAGACCCAGTACTTC.

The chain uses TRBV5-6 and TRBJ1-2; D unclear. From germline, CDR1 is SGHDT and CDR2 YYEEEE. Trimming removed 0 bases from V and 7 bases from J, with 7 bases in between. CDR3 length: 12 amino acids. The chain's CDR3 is CASSLGASGYTF. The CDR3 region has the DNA TGTGCCAGCAGCTTGGGGGCAAGTGGCTACACCTTC.

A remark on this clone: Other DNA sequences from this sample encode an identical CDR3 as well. The DNA for the CDR3 is TGTGCCACCAGTGATTCTCGGGAAGGGGGAGAGACCCAGTACTTC. It translates to CATSDSREGGETQYF. This rearrangement joins TRBV24-1 to TRBJ2-5, with D perhaps TRBD1 (6 bases). The CDR3 runs 15 residues. Trimming removed 2 bases at V and 4 bases at J, with 13 bases between. Germline V gives CDR1 KGHDR, CDR2 SFDVKD.

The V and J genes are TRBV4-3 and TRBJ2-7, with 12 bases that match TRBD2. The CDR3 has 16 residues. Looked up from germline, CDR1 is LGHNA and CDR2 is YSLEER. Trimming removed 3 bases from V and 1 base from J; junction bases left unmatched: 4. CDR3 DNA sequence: TGCGCCAGCAGCCATGGGACTAGCGGGTCATCCTACGAGCAGTACTTC. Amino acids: CASSHGTSGSSYEQYF.

The chain's CDR3 is CASSVGLSSYNSPLHF. The CDR3 DNA reads as TGTGCCAGCAGCGTCGGGTTGAGCTCCTATAATTCACCCCTCCACTTT. This chain uses TRBV9 with TRBJ1-6, with D hard to call. The CDR3 contains 16 residues. Germline V gene data show CDR1 as SGDLS and CDR2 as YYNGEE. With 2 bases removed from V and 0 bases from J, the gap between germline ends came to 9 bases. Full variable domain (rest looked up from reference TRBV9 and TRBJ1-6): DSGVTQTPKHLITATGQRVTLRCSPRSGDLSVYWYQQSLDQGLQFLIQYYNGEERAKGNILERFSAQQFPDLHSELNLSSLELGDSALYFCASSVGLSSYNSPLHFGNGTRLTVT.

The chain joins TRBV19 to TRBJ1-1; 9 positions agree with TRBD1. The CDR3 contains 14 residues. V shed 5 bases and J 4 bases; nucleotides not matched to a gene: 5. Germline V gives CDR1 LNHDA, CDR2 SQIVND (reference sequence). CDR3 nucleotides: TGTGCCAGTAGTGTACAGGGGGCGGCCACTGAAGCTTTCTTT. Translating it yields CASSVQGAATEAFF.

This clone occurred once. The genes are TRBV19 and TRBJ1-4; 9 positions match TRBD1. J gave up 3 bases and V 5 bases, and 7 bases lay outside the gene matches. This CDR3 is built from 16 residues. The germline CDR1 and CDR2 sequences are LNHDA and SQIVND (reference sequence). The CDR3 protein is CASSLIQGAANEKLFF. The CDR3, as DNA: TGTGCCAGTAGTCTAATACAGGGGGCGGCTAATGAAAAACTGTTTTTT.

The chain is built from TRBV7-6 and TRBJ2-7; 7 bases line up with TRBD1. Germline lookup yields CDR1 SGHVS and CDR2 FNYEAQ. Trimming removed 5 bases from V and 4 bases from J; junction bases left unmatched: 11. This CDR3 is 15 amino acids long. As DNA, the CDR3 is TGTGCCAGCAGCCCGAGGACAGGACTTACGTACGAGCAGTACTTC. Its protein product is CASSPRTGLTYEQYF.

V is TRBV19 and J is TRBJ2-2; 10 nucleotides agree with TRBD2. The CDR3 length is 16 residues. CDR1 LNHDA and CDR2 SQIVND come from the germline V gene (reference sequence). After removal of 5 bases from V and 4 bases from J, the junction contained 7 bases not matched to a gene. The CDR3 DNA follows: TGTGCCAGTAGTGCCGCTAGCGGGAGAAGCACCGGGGAGCTGTTTTTT. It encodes CASSAASGRSTGELFF.

The CDR3 region has the DNA TGTGCCAGCAGCTTGGGTGGACAGGAGCTATCGGCAGGCTACACCTTC. Residues: CASSLGGQELSAGYTF. V is TRBV5-5 and J is TRBJ1-2; 7 nucleotides align to TRBD1. The V gene end was trimmed by 0 bases and the J gene end by 8 bases; junction bases not matched to a gene: 13. The CDR3 has 16 amino acids. Germline values: CDR1 SGHKS, CDR2 YYEKEE (reference sequence).

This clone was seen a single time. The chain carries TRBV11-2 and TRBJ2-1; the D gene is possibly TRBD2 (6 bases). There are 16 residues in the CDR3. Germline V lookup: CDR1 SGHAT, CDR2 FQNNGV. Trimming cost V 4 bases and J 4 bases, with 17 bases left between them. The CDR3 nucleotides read TGTGCCAGCAGCTCTCAGGAGGGGTTTTCATACAATGAGCAGTTCTTC. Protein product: CASSSQEGFSYNEQFF.